This T cell receptor (beta chain) was found in a study of blood T cell repertoires in COVID-19. Study-level background: Specimens from acute and convalescent COVID-19 originated in the United States, Italy and Spain.

Germline CDR1 is MNHEY and CDR2 is SVGAGI. The CDR3 spans 12 residues. V was trimmed by 11 bases and J by 7 bases, leaving 12 bases between them. Assay used: immunoSEQ multiplex PCR; TCRdb lists only in-frame clones, some missing. The table includes hundreds of thousands of clones, 65% to 85% detected once. Specimen: peripheral blood. The chain carries TRBV6-5 and TRBJ1-6, with a possible D match to TRBD1 (5 bases). The origin of this receptor is a man at least 80 years old with acute or convalescent COVID-19. The CDR3 sequence is CASGGLNSPLHF. CDR3 DNA sequence: TGTGCCTCGGGGGGGTTGAATTCACCCCTCCACTTT.